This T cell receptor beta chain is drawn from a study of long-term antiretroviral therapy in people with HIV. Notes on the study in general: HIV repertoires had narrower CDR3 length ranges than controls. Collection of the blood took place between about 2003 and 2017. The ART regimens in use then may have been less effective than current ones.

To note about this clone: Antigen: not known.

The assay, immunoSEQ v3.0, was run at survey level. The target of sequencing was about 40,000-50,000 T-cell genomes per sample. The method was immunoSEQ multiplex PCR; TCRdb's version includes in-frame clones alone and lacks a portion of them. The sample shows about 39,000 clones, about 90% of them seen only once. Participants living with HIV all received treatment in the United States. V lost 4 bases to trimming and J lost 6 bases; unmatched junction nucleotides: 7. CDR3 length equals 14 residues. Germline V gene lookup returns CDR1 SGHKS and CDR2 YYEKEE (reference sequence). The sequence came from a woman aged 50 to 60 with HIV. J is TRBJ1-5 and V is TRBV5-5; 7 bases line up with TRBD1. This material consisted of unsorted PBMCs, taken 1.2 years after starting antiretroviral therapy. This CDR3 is CASSPGGEGQPQHF. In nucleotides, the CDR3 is TGTGCCAGCAGCCCAGGGGGAGAGGGTCAGCCCCAGCATTTT.